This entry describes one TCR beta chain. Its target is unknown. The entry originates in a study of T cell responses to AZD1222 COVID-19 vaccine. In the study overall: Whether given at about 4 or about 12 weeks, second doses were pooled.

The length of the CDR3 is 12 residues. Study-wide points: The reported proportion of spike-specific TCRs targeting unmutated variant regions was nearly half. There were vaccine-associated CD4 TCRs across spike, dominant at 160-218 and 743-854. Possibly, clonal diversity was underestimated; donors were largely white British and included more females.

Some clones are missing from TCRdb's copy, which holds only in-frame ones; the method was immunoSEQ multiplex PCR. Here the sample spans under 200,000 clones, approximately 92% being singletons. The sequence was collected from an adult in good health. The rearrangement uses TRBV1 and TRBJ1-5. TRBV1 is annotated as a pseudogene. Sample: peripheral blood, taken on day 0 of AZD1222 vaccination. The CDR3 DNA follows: TGCACCAGCAGCCCCGGTTGGGAGCCCCAGCATTTT. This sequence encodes CTSSPGWEPQHF.